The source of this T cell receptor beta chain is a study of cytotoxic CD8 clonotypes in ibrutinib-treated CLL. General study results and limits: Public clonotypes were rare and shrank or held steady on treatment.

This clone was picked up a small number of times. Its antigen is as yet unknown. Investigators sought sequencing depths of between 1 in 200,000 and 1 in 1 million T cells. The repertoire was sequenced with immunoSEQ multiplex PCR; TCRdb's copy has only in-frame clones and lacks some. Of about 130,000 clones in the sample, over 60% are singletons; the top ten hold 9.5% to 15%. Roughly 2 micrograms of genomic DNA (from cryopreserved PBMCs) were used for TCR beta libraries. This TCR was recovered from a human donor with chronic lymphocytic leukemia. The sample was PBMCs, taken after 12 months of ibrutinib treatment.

This chain's CDR3 is CAITPRPSTGEGSGANVLTF. For the CDR3, the DNA is TGTGCCATCACACCTAGACCATCAACAGGGGAAGGCTCTGGGGCCAACGTCCTGACTTTC. The V call is TRBV10-3, the J call TRBJ2-6; 7 bases fit TRBD1. J was trimmed by 0 bases and V by 7 bases; bases with no gene match: 18. The CDR3 is made up of 20 amino acids. CDR1 ENHRY and CDR2 SYGVKD come from the germline V gene.